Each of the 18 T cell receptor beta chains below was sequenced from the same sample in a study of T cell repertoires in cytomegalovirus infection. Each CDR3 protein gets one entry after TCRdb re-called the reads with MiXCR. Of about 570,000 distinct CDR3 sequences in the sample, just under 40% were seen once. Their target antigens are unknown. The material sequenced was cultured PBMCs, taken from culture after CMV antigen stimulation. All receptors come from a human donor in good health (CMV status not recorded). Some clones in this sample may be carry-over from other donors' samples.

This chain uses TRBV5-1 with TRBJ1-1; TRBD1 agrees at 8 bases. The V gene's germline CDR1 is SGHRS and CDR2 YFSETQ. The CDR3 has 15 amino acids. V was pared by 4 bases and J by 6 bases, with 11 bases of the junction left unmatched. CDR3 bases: TGCGCCAGCAGCACAGGGGGGGTCTGGGGGTCTGAAGCTTTCTTT. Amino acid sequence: CASSTGGVWGSEAFF.

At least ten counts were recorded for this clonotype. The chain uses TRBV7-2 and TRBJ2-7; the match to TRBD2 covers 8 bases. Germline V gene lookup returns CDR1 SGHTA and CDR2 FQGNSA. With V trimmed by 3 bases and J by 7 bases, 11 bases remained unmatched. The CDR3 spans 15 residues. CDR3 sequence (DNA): TGTGCCAGCAGCTTGGGAGGCAGCGGGAGCTATGAGCAGTACTTC. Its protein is CASSLGGSGSYEQYF.

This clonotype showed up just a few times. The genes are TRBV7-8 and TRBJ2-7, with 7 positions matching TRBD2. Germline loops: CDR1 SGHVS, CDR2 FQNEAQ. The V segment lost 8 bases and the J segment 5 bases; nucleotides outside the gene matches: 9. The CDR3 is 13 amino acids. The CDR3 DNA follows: TGTGCCAGCCGAAGCGGGAAGCTCCACGAGCAGTACTTC. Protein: CASRSGKLHEQYF.

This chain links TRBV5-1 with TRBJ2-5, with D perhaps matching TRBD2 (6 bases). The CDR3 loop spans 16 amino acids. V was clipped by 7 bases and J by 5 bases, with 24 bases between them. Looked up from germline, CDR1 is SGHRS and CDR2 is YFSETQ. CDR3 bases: TGCGCCAGCGGATCAACAGTCACCGGGGGATCGGAGACCCAGTACTTC. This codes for CASGSTVTGGSETQYF.

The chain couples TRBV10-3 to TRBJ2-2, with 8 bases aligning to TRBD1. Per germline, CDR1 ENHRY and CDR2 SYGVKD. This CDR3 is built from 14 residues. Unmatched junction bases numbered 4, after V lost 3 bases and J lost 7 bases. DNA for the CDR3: TGTGCCATCAGTGACAACAGGGGGGTCGGGGAGCTGTTTTTT. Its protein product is CAISDNRGVGELFF.

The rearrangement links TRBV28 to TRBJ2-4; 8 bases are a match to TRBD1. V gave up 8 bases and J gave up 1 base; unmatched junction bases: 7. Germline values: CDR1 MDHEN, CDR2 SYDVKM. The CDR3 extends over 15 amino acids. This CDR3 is CASSLQGVAKNIQYF. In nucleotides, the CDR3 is TGTGCCAGCTCATTACAGGGGGTGGCCAAAAACATTCAGTACTTC.

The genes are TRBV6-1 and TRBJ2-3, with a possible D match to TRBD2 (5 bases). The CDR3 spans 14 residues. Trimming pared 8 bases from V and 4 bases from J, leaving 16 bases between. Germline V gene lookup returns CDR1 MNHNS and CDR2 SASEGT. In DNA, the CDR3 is TGTGCCAGCGGAGGTGGTCTGACCCCAGATACGCAGTATTTT. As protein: CASGGGLTPDTQYF.

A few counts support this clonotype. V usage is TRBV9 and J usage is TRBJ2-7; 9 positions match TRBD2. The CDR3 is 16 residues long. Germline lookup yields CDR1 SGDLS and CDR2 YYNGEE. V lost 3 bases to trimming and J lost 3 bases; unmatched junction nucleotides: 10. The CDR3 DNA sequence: TGTGCCAGCAGCGGGGGAGAAGGTAGCGGGAGCTACGAGCAGTACTTC. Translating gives CASSGGEGSGSYEQYF.

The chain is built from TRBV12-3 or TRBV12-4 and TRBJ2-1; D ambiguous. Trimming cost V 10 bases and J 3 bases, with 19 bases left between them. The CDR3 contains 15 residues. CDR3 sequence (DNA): TGTGCCATCCAAGGTCCTTTGTATTACTACAATGAGCAGTTCTTC. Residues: CAIQGPLYYYNEQFF.

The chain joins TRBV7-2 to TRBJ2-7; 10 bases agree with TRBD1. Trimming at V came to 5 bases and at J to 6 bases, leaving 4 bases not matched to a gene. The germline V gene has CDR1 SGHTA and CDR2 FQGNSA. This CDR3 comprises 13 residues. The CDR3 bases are TGTGCCAGCAGCCAGACAGGGGGCCGCGAGCAGTACTTC. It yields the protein CASSQTGGREQYF.

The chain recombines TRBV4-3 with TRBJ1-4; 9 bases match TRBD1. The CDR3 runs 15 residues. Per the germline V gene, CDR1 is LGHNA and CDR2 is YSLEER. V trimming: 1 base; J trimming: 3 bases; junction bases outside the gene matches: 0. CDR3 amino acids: CASSQGTGANEKLFF. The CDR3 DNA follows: TGCGCCAGCAGCCAAGGGACAGGGGCTAATGAAAAACTGTTTTTT.

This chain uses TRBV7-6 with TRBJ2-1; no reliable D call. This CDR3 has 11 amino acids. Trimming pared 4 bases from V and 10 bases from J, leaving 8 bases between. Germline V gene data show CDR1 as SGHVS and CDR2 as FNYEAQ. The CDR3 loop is CASSSSWEQFF. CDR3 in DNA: TGTGCCAGCAGCTCCTCTTGGGAGCAGTTCTTC.

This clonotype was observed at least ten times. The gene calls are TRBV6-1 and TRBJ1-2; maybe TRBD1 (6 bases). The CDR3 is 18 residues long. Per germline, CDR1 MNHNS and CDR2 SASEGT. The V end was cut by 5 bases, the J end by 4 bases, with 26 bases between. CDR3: CASSSTLGRQVVGYGYTF. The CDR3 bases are TGTGCCAGCAGTTCCACACTGGGGAGACAGGTAGTCGGCTATGGCTACACCTTC.

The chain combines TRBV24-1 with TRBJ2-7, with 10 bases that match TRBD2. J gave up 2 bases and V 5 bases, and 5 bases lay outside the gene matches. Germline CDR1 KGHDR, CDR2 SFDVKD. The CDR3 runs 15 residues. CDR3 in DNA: TGTGCCACCAGTGGATCTAGCGGGAGCCCCTACGAGCAGTACTTC. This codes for CATSGSSGSPYEQYF.

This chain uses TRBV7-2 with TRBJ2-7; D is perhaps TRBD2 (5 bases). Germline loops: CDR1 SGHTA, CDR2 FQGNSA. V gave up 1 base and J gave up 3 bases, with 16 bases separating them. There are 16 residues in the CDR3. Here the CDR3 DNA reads TGTGCCAGCAGCTTAGATGCGACTACAAGGTACTACGAGCAGTACTTC. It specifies CASSLDATTRYYEQYF. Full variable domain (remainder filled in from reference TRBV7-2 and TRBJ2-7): GAGVSQSPSNKVTEKGKDVELRCDPISGHTALYWYRQSLGQGLEFLIYFQGNSAPDKSGLPSDRFSAERTGGSVSTLTIQRTQQEDSAVYLCASSLDATTRYYEQYFGPGTRLTVT.

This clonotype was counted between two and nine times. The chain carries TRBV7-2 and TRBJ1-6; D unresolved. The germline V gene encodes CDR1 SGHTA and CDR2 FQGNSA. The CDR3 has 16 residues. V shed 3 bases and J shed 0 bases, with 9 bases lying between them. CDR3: CASSFLPSSYNSPLHF. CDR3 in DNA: TGTGCCAGCAGCTTCCTCCCTAGCTCCTATAATTCACCCCTCCACTTT.

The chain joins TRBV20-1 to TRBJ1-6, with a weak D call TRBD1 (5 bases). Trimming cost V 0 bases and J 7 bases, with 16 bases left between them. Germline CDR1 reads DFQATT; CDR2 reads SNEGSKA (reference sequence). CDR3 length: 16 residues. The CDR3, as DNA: TGCAGTGCTAGAGACCCTTCGACAGAGGGAAATTCACCCCTCCACTTT. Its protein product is CSARDPSTEGNSPLHF.

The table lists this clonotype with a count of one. The DNA for the CDR3 is TGTGCCAGCAGCTCACATAGCGGGAGGGCCGACTCCTACAATGAGCAGTTCTTC. It encodes CASSSHSGRADSYNEQFF. The chain is built from TRBV2 and TRBJ2-1; 11 bases fit TRBD2. The CDR3 length is 18 residues. J lost 0 bases, V lost 6 bases, and 10 bases had no gene match. CDR1 is SNHLY, CDR2 FYNNEI, per germline.